The entry that follows covers one T cell receptor beta chain sequence. These data come from a study of blood T cell repertoires in COVID-19. Study-wide background: Both acute and convalescent COVID-19 samples were obtained from the United States, Italy and Spain. The analysed material was cDNA or gDNA that came from T cells, B-cell-depleted T cells, or PBMCs.

The CDR3 runs to 16 residues. The germline CDR1 and CDR2 sequences are MDHEN and SYDVKM. V trimming: 4 bases; J trimming: 5 bases; junction bases outside the gene matches: 12. In the authors' methods: For nucleated cells, counts were estimated from reference gene primer amplification. Assay: immunoSEQ multiplex PCR; the TCRdb copy retains only in-frame clones and omits some. V and J calls and clone size are copied from that table; D and trimming were computed from the DNA. This table has roughly 51,000 clones, 90% appearing once. The rearrangement joins TRBV28 to TRBJ1-2; 8 bases are a match to TRBD1. What was sequenced was peripheral blood. The clonotype was recovered from a man aged 65-85 years with acute or convalescent COVID-19. CDR3 nucleotides: TGTGCCAGCAGTTCCCCACGACAGGGGACTGATTATGGCTACACCTTC. It yields the protein CASSSPRQGTDYGYTF.